Below are 15 T cell receptor beta chains sequenced from a single sample in a study of cytomegalovirus exposure and HLA in healthy donors. The study ran its PCR with 60 Vbeta and 13 Jbeta primers. Measured with immunoSEQ multiplex PCR; TCRdb has only the in-frame clones, and not every one. The table lists roughly 250,000 clones, approximately 84% of them singletons. Specimen: PBMCs. The receptors were sampled from a woman between 35 and 50 years old in good health and CMV-seropositive.

The chain carries TRBV28 and TRBJ2-1; 7 bases align to TRBD2. The junction had 12 bases not matched to a gene; V was cut back by 7 bases and J by 0 bases. CDR1 and CDR2 (germline): MDHEN, SYDVKM. The CDR3 is 17 residues long. CDR3 sequence: CASKGNSGFYSYNEQFF. CDR3 nucleotide sequence: TGTGCCAGCAAGGGGAATAGCGGGTTTTACTCCTACAATGAGCAGTTCTTC.

The chain combines TRBV6-5 with TRBJ1-6; no reliable D call. The CDR3 is 14 residues long. V was trimmed by 0 bases and J by 9 bases, leaving 9 bases between them. Germline-derived CDR1 and CDR2 are MNHEY and SVGAGI. In DNA form, the CDR3 reads TGTGCCAGCAGTTACTCGGAGGGCGGTTCACCCCTCCACTTT. It specifies CASSYSEGGSPLHF.

The V gene is TRBV28, the J gene TRBJ1-1; maybe TRBD1 (5 bases). V lost 6 bases, J lost 5 bases, and 22 bases lay in between. Per the germline V gene, CDR1 is MDHEN and CDR2 is SYDVKM. This CDR3 is built from 16 residues. The CDR3 region is CASSNDLQAPRTEAFF. The CDR3, as DNA: TGTGCCAGCAGCAATGACCTACAGGCCCCACGGACTGAAGCTTTCTTT.

The rearrangement joins TRBV7-8 to TRBJ1-3; TRBD1 aligns across 8 bases. The germline CDR1 and CDR2 sequences are SGHVS and FQNEAQ. CDR3 size: 15 residues. J was trimmed by 2 bases and V by 1 base; bases with no gene match: 1. In nucleotides, the CDR3 is TGTGCCAGCAGCTTAGAACAGGGGGCTGGAAACACCATATATTTT. Its protein product is CASSLEQGAGNTIYF.

The J gene is TRBJ2-7, the V gene TRBV27; D not resolved. The V gene lost 5 bases and the J gene lost 1 base, with 12 bases spanning the gap. Germline assignment: CDR1 MNHEY and CDR2 SMNVEV (reference sequence). This CDR3 has 14 residues. CDR3 protein: CASSPRRVSYEQYF. For the CDR3, the DNA is TGTGCCAGCAGTCCCCGCCGAGTGTCCTACGAGCAGTACTTC.

The chain has TRBV2 and TRBJ2-1, with TRBD2 as a possible D gene (6 bases). The germline V gene encodes CDR1 SNHLY and CDR2 FYNNEI. CDR3 length: 14 amino acids. Deletions cut 4 bases from V and 15 bases from J, with 22 bases between. In DNA, the CDR3 is TGTGCCAGCAGTGTTTCCGTTTTGGGCGGGACCTCGTTCTTC. Amino acid sequence: CASSVSVLGGTSFF.

This chain connects TRBV7-9 to TRBJ2-7; maybe TRBD1 (5 bases). The CDR3 runs to 14 residues. Looked up from germline, CDR1 is SEHNR and CDR2 is FQNEAQ (reference sequence). V was clipped by 1 base and J by 1 base, with 8 bases between them. CDR3 sequence reads: CASSLGDRSYEQYF. DNA for the CDR3: TGTGCCAGCAGCTTAGGTGACAGATCCTACGAGCAGTACTTC.

This clone was picked up one time. The chain is built from TRBV9 and TRBJ2-1; D ambiguous. CDR3 length: 16 amino acids. Per germline, CDR1 SGDLS and CDR2 YYNGEE. V lost 1 base and J 0 bases, leaving 11 bases between the germline ends. CDR3 DNA: TGTGCCAGCAGCGTACTGAGTACGAGCTCCTACAATGAGCAGTTCTTC. This sequence encodes CASSVLSTSSYNEQFF.

The chain recombines TRBV30 with TRBJ2-5; 7 nucleotides agree with TRBD2. The end of the DNA aligns better with TRBJ2-7, so the J call may be wrong. The CDR3 contains 11 residues. The germline gives CDR1 GTSNPN, CDR2 SVGIG (reference sequence). Here the CDR3 reads CASSSGYEQYF. Written as DNA, the CDR3 is TGTGCCTCCTCTAGCGGCTACGAGCAGTACTTC.

The chain recombines TRBV6-1 with TRBJ2-7; 8 bases match TRBD2. The CDR3 length is 14 residues. The trim removed 6 bases at V and 7 bases at J, leaving 11 bases unmatched. Looked up from germline, CDR1 is MNHNS and CDR2 is SASEGT. CDR3 sequence reads: CASRPSGSVWEQYF. CDR3 DNA: TGTGCCAGCAGGCCAAGCGGGAGTGTTTGGGAGCAGTACTTC.

CDR3 sequence reads: CASSSGQTSVRNNEQFF. The CDR3 nucleotides are TGCGCCAGCAGCTCCGGACAGACTAGCGTTAGGAACAATGAGCAGTTCTTC. V and J are TRBV5-1 and TRBJ2-1; TRBD2 matches at 8 bases. Trimming at V came to 3 bases and at J to 5 bases, leaving 13 bases not matched to a gene. Germline V gene data show CDR1 as SGHRS and CDR2 as YFSETQ. This CDR3 region has 17 residues.

The CDR3 reads CASSQGLAGADTQYF. The CDR3 bases are TGCGCCAGCAGCCAGGGACTAGCGGGCGCAGATACGCAGTATTTT. The rearrangement links TRBV4-3 to TRBJ2-3; 12 bases line up with TRBD2. The germline V gene encodes CDR1 LGHNA and CDR2 YSLEER. The CDR3 spans 15 residues. Trimming took 3 bases from V and 4 from J; bases not matched to a gene: 2.

The CDR3, as DNA: TGTGCCAGCAGTGAAGTCACGGGACTAGCTCGCGAGCAGTACTTC. This sequence encodes CASSEVTGLAREQYF. The chain recombines TRBV6-1 with TRBJ2-7, with TRBD2 matching over 9 bases. The CDR3 is 15 amino acids. Germline CDR1 is MNHNS and CDR2 is SASEGT. J lost 6 bases, V lost 1 base, and 7 bases had no gene match.

In nucleotides, the CDR3 is TGCGCCAGCAGTCGGGGCCGGGGGTATGGCTACACCTTC. Its protein product is CASSRGRGYGYTF. The rearrangement joins TRBV23-1 to TRBJ1-2, with D perhaps TRBD1 (5 bases). TRBV23-1 is identified as an open reading frame with a role that is uncertain. This CDR3 has 13 residues. V gave up 4 bases and J gave up 5 bases, with 11 bases separating them.

This clone was observed once. J is TRBJ1-1 and V is TRBV29-1; 7 nucleotides agree with TRBD1. The V and J ends lost 2 bases and 4 bases, in that order; junction bases with no gene match: 13. Germline CDR1 reads SQVTM; CDR2 reads ANQGSEA. The length of the CDR3 is 16 residues. This CDR3 is CSVELGNRGLSTEAFF. DNA for the CDR3: TGCAGCGTTGAATTGGGGAACAGGGGATTATCCACTGAAGCTTTCTTT.